This T cell receptor beta chain was documented in a study of regulatory T cells in long-lasting Graves disease. This clonotype was counted ten times or more. With iRepertoire HTBI primers and Arm-PCR of CDR3 regions, TCR beta libraries were built. One entry per CDR3 protein, called by TCRdb with MiXCR from the multiplex PCR reads. The table includes roughly 250,000 distinct CDR3 sequences, approximately 20% detected once. Time point in this sample: newly diagnosed GD, antithyroid drugs for less than 3 months. PBMC RNA served as the TCR library source. The CDR3 loop spans 15 amino acids. CDR1 and CDR2 (germline): SEHNR, FQNEAQ (reference sequence). The V end was cut by 4 bases, the J end by 1 base, with 14 bases between. These data also formed part of another study, on T cells in Graves' hyperthyroidism and ophthalmopathy.

V usage is TRBV7-9 and J usage is TRBJ2-7; the D gene is possibly TRBD1 (7 bases). The TCR comes from a woman in her 30s with Graves disease. The starting material was peripheral blood mononuclear cells (PBMCs), obtained at new diagnosis, from a patient treated with antithyroid drugs. The CDR3 region has the DNA TGTGCCAGCAGCTCAGGGGGGCAGTTTTCCTACGAGCAGTACTTC. The encoded protein is CASSSGGQFSYEQYF.